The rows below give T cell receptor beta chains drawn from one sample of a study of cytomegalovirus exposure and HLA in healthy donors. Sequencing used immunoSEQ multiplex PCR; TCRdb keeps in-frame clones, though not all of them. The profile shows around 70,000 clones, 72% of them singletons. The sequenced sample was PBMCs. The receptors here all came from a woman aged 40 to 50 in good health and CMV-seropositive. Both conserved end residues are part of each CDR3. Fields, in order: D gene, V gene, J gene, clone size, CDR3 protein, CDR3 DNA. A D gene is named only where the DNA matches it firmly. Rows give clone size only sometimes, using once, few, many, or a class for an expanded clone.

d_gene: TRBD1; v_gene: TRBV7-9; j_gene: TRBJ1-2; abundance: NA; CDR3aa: CASSYGGQGGNGYTF; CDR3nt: TGTGCCAGCAGCTACGGAGGACAGGGGGGGAATGGCTACACCTTC
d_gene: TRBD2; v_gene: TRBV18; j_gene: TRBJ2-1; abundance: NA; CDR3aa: CASSPPLRGDYNEQFF; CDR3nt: TGTGCCAGCTCACCACCCTTGCGGGGGGACTACAATGAGCAGTTCTTC
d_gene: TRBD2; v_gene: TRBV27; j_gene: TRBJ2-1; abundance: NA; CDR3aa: CASSIRRGRGGYNEQFF; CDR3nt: TGTGCCAGCAGTATAAGACGGGGGCGGGGGGGGTACAATGAGCAGTTCTTC
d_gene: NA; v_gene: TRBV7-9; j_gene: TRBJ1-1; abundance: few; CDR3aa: CASSYGGNTEAFF; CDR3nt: TGTGCCAGCAGCTACGGGGGGAACACTGAAGCTTTCTTT
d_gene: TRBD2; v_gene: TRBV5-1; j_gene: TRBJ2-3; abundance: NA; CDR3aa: CASSSGTSGGARTDTQYF; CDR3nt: TGCGCCAGCAGCTCCGGGACTAGCGGGGGGGCTCGCACAGATACGCAGTATTTT
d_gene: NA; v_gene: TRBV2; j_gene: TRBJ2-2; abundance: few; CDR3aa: CASSHEGTNTGELFF; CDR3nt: TGTGCCAGCAGTCATGAGGGAACGAACACCGGGGAGCTGTTTTTT
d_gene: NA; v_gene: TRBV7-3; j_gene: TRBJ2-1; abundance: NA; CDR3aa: CASSFSVDSSPNEQFF; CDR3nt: TGTGCCAGCAGCTTTTCCGTTGACAGTTCTCCGAATGAGCAGTTCTTC
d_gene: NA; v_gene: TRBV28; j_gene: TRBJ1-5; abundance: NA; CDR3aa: CASSNPRGEYSNQPQHF; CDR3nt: TGTGCCAGCAGCAACCCCCGGGGGGAATATAGCAATCAGCCCCAGCATTTT
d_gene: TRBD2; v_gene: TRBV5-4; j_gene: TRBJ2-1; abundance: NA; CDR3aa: CASSLGLAGGELDNEQFF; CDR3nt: TGTGCCAGCAGCTTAGGGCTAGCGGGGGGGGAGTTAGACAATGAGCAGTTCTTC
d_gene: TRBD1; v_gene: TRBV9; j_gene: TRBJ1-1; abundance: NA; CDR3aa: CASSGGQPEDTEAFF; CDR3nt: TGTGCCAGCAGCGGGGGACAGCCCGAGGACACTGAAGCTTTCTTT
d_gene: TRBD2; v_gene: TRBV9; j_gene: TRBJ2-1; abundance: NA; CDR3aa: CASSEGVRGGYNEQFF; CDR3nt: TGTGCCAGCAGCGAGGGAGTGCGGGGGGGTTACAATGAGCAGTTCTTC
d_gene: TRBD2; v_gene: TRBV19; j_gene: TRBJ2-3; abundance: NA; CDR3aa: CASSWTSGPTDTQYF; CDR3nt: TGTGCCAGTAGTTGGACTAGCGGACCCACAGATACGCAGTATTTT
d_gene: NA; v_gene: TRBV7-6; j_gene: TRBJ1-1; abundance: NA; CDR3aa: CASSLALLANTEAFF; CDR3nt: TGTGCCAGCAGCTTAGCTCTCCTGGCGAACACTGAAGCTTTCTTT
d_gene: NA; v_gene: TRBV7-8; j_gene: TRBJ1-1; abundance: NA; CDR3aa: CASSLGGLLNTEAFF; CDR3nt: TGTGCCAGCAGCTTAGGGGGACTCCTGAACACTGAAGCTTTCTTT
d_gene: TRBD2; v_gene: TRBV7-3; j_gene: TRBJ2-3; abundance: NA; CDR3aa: CASSPQGGGARDTQYF; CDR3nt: TGTGCCAGCAGCCCACAGGGCGGGGGGGCAAGGGATACGCAGTATTTT
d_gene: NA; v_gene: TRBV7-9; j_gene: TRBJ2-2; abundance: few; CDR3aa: CASSPPFGELFF; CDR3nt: TGTGCCAGCAGCCCCCCTTTTGGGGAGCTGTTTTTT
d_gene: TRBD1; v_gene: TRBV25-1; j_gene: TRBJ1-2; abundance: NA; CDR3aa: CASSTGTGAIYGYTF; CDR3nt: TGTGCCAGCAGTACCGGGACAGGCGCTATCTATGGCTACACCTTC
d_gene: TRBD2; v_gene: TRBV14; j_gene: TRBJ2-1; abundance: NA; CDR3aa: CASSQQAGAYNEQFF; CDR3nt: TGTGCCAGCAGCCAACAAGCGGGGGCTTACAATGAGCAGTTCTTC
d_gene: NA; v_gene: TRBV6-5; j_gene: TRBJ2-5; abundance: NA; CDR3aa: CASSYSSATGGTQYF; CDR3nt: TGTGCCAGCAGTTACTCCTCGGCCACAGGCGGGACCCAGTACTTC
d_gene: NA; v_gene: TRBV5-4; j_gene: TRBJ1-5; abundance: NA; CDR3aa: CASSADKKQPQHF; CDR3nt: TGTGCCAGCAGCGCGGACAAAAAACAGCCCCAGCATTTT
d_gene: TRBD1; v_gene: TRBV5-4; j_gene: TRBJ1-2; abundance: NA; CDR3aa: CASSRGQDGIYTF; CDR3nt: TGTGCCAGCAGCCGAGGACAGGATGGTATCTACACCTTC
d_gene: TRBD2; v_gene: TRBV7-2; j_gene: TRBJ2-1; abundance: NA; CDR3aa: CASTSGGPGTFGEQFF; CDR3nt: TGTGCCAGCACCTCGGGGGGGCCCGGAACCTTTGGGGAGCAGTTCTTC
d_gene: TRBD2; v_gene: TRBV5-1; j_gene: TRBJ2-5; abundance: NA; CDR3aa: CASSGTSDGETQYF; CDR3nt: TGCGCCAGCAGCGGGACTAGCGACGGAGAGACCCAGTACTTC
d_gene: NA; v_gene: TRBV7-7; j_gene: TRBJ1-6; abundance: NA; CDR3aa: CASSSQGVSYNSPLHF; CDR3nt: TGTGCCAGCAGCTCGCAGGGTGTCTCCTATAATTCACCCCTCCACTTT
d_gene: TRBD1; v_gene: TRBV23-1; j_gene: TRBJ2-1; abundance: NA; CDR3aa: CASSQSKQGALIFSYNEQFF; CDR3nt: TGCGCCAGCAGTCAATCTAAACAGGGGGCCCTCATTTTCTCCTACAATGAGCAGTTCTTC
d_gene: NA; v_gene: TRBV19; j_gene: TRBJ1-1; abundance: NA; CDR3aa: CASSIWGLTEAFF; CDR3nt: TGTGCCAGTAGTATCTGGGGGCTCACTGAAGCTTTCTTT